This record looks at one TCR beta chain sequence and its context. This clonotype was counted only a few times. The clone's antigen remains unknown. One base away lies a much larger clone, so this may be a sequencing read error. CDR1 SGHAT and CDR2 FQNNGV were looked up in the germline V gene. Spanning cysteine to phenylalanine, the CDR3 consists of 11 amino acids. The kept DNA is CDR3 alone, 33 bases in frame from the first base. The data are from a study of regulatory T cells in long-lasting Graves disease (dated by TCRdb to the early 2020s). The study in broad terms: Patients with newly diagnosed Graves' disease had been on antithyroid drugs for under 3 months. Persistent Graves' disease patients were compared with newly diagnosed Graves' disease patients by peripheral blood TCR sequencing and RNA sequencing. The study was conducted in China and was registered as a clinical trial. A total of about 35 samples underwent TCR sequencing, from 13 patients with persistent Graves' disease and approximately 20 patients with newly diagnosed Graves' disease.

Summary of the overall study and its limitations: As a limitation, the authors acknowledged that the small sample size may reduce accuracy. Only peripheral blood was studied, because thyroid tissue, the primary lesion, was inaccessible. Compared with newly diagnosed patients, patients with persistent Graves' disease had lower TCR Shannon entropy and fewer highly expanded clones, which suggests clonal expansion. Persistent disease showed preferential use of TRBV28, TRBJ1-2 and TRBJ2-5, whereas newly diagnosed disease favored TRBV20-1 and TRBJ2-1. Only the TCR beta chain was sequenced and analyzed. Persistent patients shared more public clonotypes among themselves (2,741) than newly diagnosed patients did (more than 850).

Preparation of the library involved multiplex PCR. The sequencer listed for this sample is Illumina HiSeq 4000. iRepertoire HTBI primers and Arm-PCR amplification of CDR3 regions were used to construct TCR beta libraries. Gel purification was performed on PCR products prior to sequencing. Concerning the study's data processing: Across samples, some 62 TRBV and 12 to 15 TRBJ segments were identified and used for gene usage analysis of CDR3 amino acid clonotypes. COPE and FqMerger were used to merge filtered high-quality paired reads into contigs. BLAST was used to align contigs to the IMGT TRBV, TRBD and TRBJ reference genes, and CDR3 was defined following IMGT. Clonotypes above 0.1% frequency were classified as highly expanded clones. Shannon entropy served as the measure of repertoire diversity, while the Gini coefficient captured V-J evenness. Clonotypes shared by more than one individual were considered public. TCRdb's own reprocessing of the public reads used fastp at Q25 and MiXCR and kept productive beta chains. Identical CDR3 proteins give one entry, which carries the most common genes and DNA. TCRdb's processing, not the authors' own work, is the source of the V and J calls. The sample includes around 330,000 distinct CDR3 sequences, with about 18% observed a single time. Clones ranked in the top ten supply less than 45% of the sample.

The meaning of the sample's time point label: newly diagnosed GD, antithyroid drugs for less than 3 months. For both TCR sequencing and RNA sequencing, RNA was extracted from PBMCs in TRIzol. The diagnosis of Graves' disease was made according to American Thyroid Association guidelines. Patients were recruited from an endocrinology department in Xi'an, China. Each patient gave approximately 10 milliliters of peripheral blood, collected in an EDTA anticoagulant tube. Ficoll Paque Plus density gradient separation was used to isolate PBMCs, and no further T cell sorting was performed. An Agilent 2100 Bioanalyzer and agarose gel were used to check RNA quality, while a NanoDrop 2000 measured RNA concentration.

This TCR was sampled from a female donor with Graves disease. The material sequenced was peripheral blood mononuclear cells (PBMCs), taken at new diagnosis, from a patient treated with antithyroid drugs. This chain joins TRBV11-2 to TRBJ1-1; the D gene lacks a confident call. The CDR3 in this case is CAGSPGRVAFF. Here is the DNA: TGTGCCGGCAGCCCCGGTAGGGTAGCTTTCTTT.